The T cell receptor beta chain described here comes from a study of T cell responses to AZD1222 COVID-19 vaccine (dated by TCRdb to about 2021). About the study as a whole: Because spike-specific TCR depth and breadth did not differ between the two schedules, AZD1222 recipients who got a second dose at roughly 4 weeks were pooled with those who got a second dose at roughly 12 weeks. Enrollment into the trials was organized by age into subgroups of 18-55, 56-69 and 70-plus years, and those subgroups contained roughly 150, 30 and 60 TCR-sequenced participants, respectively. TCR sequencing covered some 250 trial participants: 200 to 220 given two doses of AZD1222 and 26 given two doses of MenACWY control vaccine.

V lost 0 bases and J lost 3 bases; the stretch between them is 5 bases long. CDR1 SGDLS and CDR2 YYNGEE were looked up in the germline V gene. CDR3 length: 13 amino acids, cysteine to phenylalanine. CDR3 DNA only is kept here, 39 bases in frame from base 1. The CDR3 regions of human TCRbeta chains were analyzed by immunosequencing. Concerning the study's data processing: TCRs in the repertoires were matched against a reference library of SARS-CoV-2-specific TCRs that had been generated with the MIRA antigen-specificity platform. Breadth meant the fraction of unique TCRs that were SARS-CoV-2-associated, whereas depth meant the fraction of total T cells that were SARS-CoV-2-associated. Using the MIRA data, each spike-specific TCR was assigned both to the spike region to which the TCR was reactive and to a CD4 or CD8 class. Log10-transformed breadth and depth values were compared by one-way ANOVA with Sidak's multiple comparisons tests. This immuneACCESS table, as held by TCRdb, lists in-frame sequences with V and J called but not all clones. Of the missing ones, under half trace to an unresolved V gene in checked studies; the others have no known cause. V and J calls and clone size are those listed in that table; D and trimming were worked out from the DNA. Recorded for this sample are approximately 120,000 clones; about 91% of them occurred a single time. The ten most abundant clones make up around 7% of the sample.

With regard to this clone: Its cognate antigen has yet to be identified. Nothing much larger sits one base from this clone, and base qualities are not available.

Taken with the paper, the label for time point translates to: baseline before first vaccination. Samples from vaccinated people were obtained from the UK trials COV001 and COV002, which included a single-blind randomized controlled phase 2/3 trial of AZD1222 (ChAdOx1 nCoV-19) in healthy adults. For TCRbeta chain sequencing, PBMC samples were collected from trial participants at day 0 and at day 28 after the second dose. Study-wide findings and limitations: CD4 TCRs associated with the vaccine covered the entire spike protein, and the dominant responses were in regions 160-218 and 743-854. Participants were mostly white British and included more females than males, and it was suggested by the authors that clonal diversity may have been underestimated. Only five to seven AZD1222 recipients were SARS-CoV-2 seropositive at baseline, limiting conclusions about previously exposed vaccinees. The 56-69-year group was small, and its depth increase did not reach significance, likely because of low power. Reportedly, almost half of the unique spike-specific TCRs recognized epitopes lying outside the regions that are mutated in the B.1.351 and B.1.1.7 variants. After two AZD1222 doses, both the breadth and the depth of spike-specific TCRs were significantly higher than at day 0 and than in MenACWY recipients. Because no samples from the day 14 peak response were available, repertoires could be characterized only after the peak T cell response.

The material was peripheral blood, obtained on day 0 of AZD1222 vaccination. The source is an adult in good health. The V gene is TRBV9 and the J gene is TRBJ2-3; a confident D gene designation cannot be given. CDR3 sequence: CASSVGWTDTQYF. The nucleotide sequence reads as follows: TGTGCCAGCAGCGTAGGATGGACAGATACGCAGTATTTT.